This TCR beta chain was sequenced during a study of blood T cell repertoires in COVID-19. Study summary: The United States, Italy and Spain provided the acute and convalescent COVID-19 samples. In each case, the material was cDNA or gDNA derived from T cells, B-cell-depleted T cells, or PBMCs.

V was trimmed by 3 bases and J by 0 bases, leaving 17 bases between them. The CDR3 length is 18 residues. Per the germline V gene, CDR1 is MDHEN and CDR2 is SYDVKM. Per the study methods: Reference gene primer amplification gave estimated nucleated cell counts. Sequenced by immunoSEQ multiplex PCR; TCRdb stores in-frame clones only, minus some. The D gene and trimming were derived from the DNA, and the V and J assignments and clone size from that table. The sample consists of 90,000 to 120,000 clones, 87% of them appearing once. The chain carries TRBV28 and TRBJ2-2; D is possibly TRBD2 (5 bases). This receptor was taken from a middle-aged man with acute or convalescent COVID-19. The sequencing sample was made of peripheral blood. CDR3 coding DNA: TGTGCCAGCAGTTTGGTAAGGCGGAGGCTCGCGAACACCGGGGAGCTGTTTTTT. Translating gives CASSLVRRRLANTGELFF. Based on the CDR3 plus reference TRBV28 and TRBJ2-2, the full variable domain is DVKVTQSSRYLVKRTGEKVFLECVQDMDHENMFWYRQDPGLGLRLIYFSYDVKMKEKGDIPEGYSVSREKKERFSLILESASTNQTSMYLCASSLVRRRLANTGELFFGEGSRLTVL.